This T cell receptor beta chain was profiled in a study of T-cell memory formation after mild COVID-19. MiXCR, run by TCRdb on the 5' RACE reads, gives a single entry per CDR3 protein. Counted here are hundreds of thousands of distinct CDR3 sequences, around 25% occurring once; the ten biggest clones make up roughly an eighth. Notes on this clonotype: Its antigen remains unidentified.

Germline CDR1 is SEHNR and CDR2 is FQNEAQ (reference sequence). The length of the CDR3 is 15 residues. Unmatched junction bases numbered 1, after V lost 1 base and J lost 6 bases. Study findings and constraints: What remained unconfirmed was the SARS-CoV-2 specificity of second-wave clones peaking on day 37. Balance between CD4 and CD8 was seen in clones contracting day 15 to 85, and a CD4+ lean was seen in later expanders.

The receptor was derived from an adult woman who had mild COVID-19 (a few samples of this study predate the infection). Cell type and time point are not known. The sample was PBMCs or a T cell subset sorted from them (not recorded which). The chain uses TRBV7-9 and TRBJ2-7, with 15 bases that match TRBD2. The CDR3 DNA follows: TGTGCCAGCAGCTTAGTGGGACTAGCGGGAGGCGAGCAGTACTTC. It encodes CASSLVGLAGGEQYF.